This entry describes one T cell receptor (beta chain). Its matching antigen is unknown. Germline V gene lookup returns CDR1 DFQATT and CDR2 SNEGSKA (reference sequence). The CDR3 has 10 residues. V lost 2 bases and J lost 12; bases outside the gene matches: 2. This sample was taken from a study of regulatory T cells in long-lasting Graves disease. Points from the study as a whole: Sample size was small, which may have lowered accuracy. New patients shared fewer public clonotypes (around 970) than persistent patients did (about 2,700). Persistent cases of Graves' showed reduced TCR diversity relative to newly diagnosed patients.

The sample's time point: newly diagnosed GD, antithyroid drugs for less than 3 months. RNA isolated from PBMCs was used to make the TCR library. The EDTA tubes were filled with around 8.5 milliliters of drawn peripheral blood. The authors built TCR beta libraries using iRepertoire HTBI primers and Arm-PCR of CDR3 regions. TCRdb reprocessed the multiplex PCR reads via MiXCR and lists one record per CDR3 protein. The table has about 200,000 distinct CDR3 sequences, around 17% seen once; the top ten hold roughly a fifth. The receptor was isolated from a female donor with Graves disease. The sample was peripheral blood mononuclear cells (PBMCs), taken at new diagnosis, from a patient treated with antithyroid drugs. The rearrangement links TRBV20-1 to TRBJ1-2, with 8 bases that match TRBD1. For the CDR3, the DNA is TGCAGTGCTAGACAGGGGGCGCACACCTTC. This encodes CSARQGAHTF.